This T cell receptor beta chain emerged from a study of Ad26.COV2.S vaccination and SARS-CoV-2 variants. Turning to the study itself: By the intramuscular route, Ad26.COV2.S was given once, or twice 56 days apart.

Overall study results and limits: Marked by substantial breadth, spike-specific CD8+ and CD4+ T cell responses were reportedly seen after vaccination. Spike-specific TCR breadth was greater after Ad26.COV2.S than placebo.

Libraries were prepared by immunoSEQ multiplex PCR; TCRdb keeps only in-frame clonotypes and omits some of them. The profile shows about 400,000 clones, 80% to 90% of them singletons. Treatment defined: about 20 received Ad26.COV2.S at low or high dose, single or two shots; 5 received placebo; per-sample allocation not given. Specimens were obtained on day 63 following the first vaccine or placebo injection. It was Wuhan-strain SARS-CoV-2 spike that the Ad26 vaccine vector expressed. V was trimmed by 4 bases and J by 2 bases, leaving 8 bases between them. Germline CDR1 is LGHNA and CDR2 is YNFKEQ. The CDR3 is 13 amino acids. About this clone: Its specificity is unknown.

The V and J genes are TRBV4-2 and TRBJ2-5; D remains unclear. The source of this sequence is a person between 18 and 65 years old who received the Ad26.COV2.S COVID-19 vaccine or a placebo. The input for sequencing was peripheral blood, taken in a trial of Ad26.COV2.S vaccine versus placebo. The CDR3 DNA sequence: TGTGCCAGCAGCCTGGGTGGGCAAGAGACCCAGTACTTC. It specifies CASSLGGQETQYF.